These 17 T cell receptor beta chains originate from one sample sequenced in a study of blood T cell repertoires in COVID-19. Measured with immunoSEQ multiplex PCR; TCRdb has only the in-frame clones, and not every one. The sample includes over 130,000 clones, roughly 86% of them seen just once. What was sequenced was peripheral blood. These receptors were taken from a human donor in a cohort sampled during active COVID-19.

In its sample, this clone was seen a few times. V usage is TRBV5-1 and J usage is TRBJ2-7, with TRBD2 matching 10 bases. V was pared by 1 base and J by 2 bases, with 3 bases of the junction left unmatched. The CDR3 has 15 residues. Germline CDR1 SGHRS, CDR2 YFSETQ. Written as DNA, the CDR3 is TGCGCCAGCAGCTTGTTGAGCGGGAGGGCCTACGAGCAGTACTTC. Translation: CASSLLSGRAYEQYF.

V gene TRBV7-2 combines with J gene TRBJ1-6; TRBD1 matches 7 bases. This CDR3 region has 17 residues. Unmatched junction bases numbered 14, after V lost 4 bases and J lost 8 bases. Germline V lookup: CDR1 SGHTA, CDR2 FQGNSA. The CDR3 coding sequence is TGTGCCAGCAGCTGGAGTGGGGACAGCGGAGGACATTCACCCCTCCACTTT. Translation: CASSWSGDSGGHSPLHF.

CDR3 in DNA: TGTGCCAGCAGTGCTGGGACTAGCGGGGTCCAAGAGACCCAGTACTTC. This translates into CASSAGTSGVQETQYF. This chain links TRBV2 with TRBJ2-5, with 13 bases aligning to TRBD2. V was clipped by 4 bases and J by 1 base; unmatched bases: 3. Germline V gives CDR1 SNHLY, CDR2 FYNNEI. The CDR3 runs 16 residues.

The rearrangement joins TRBV14 to TRBJ1-2, with 10 bases fitting TRBD1. The length of the CDR3 is 14 residues. Germline-derived CDR1 and CDR2 are SGHDN and FVKESK. J was trimmed by 7 bases and V by 4 bases; bases with no gene match: 6. CDR3 DNA sequence: TGTGCCAGCAGCCTAGGGACAGGGGATACTGGCTACACCTTC. It encodes CASSLGTGDTGYTF.

The chain has TRBV5-1 and TRBJ1-1, with 8 positions matching TRBD1. Germline CDR1 is SGHRS and CDR2 is YFSETQ. Trimming at V came to 9 bases and at J to 5 bases, leaving 15 bases not matched to a gene. CDR3 length: 15 amino acids. In nucleotides, the CDR3 is TGCGCCACCTCTTACGGACAGGGAAGAGTAACTGAAGCTTTCTTT. Encoded protein: CATSYGQGRVTEAFF.

The rearrangement joins TRBV5-6 to TRBJ1-3; possibly TRBD1 for D (6 bases). V lost 4 bases and J 4 bases, leaving 21 bases between the germline ends. Germline V gene data show CDR1 as SGHDT and CDR2 as YYEEEE. CDR3 length: 17 residues. CDR3 protein: CASSDSDSPSAGNTIYF. The CDR3 nucleotides read TGTGCCAGCAGCGACTCGGACAGCCCGTCGGCGGGAAACACCATATATTTT.

The gene calls are TRBV5-1 and TRBJ2-7; 7 bases are a match to TRBD1. Germline loops: CDR1 SGHRS, CDR2 YFSETQ. The CDR3 loop spans 15 amino acids. V shed 4 bases, J shed 5 bases, and the junction held 12 bases outside the gene matches. The CDR3 DNA is TGCGCCAGCAGCCTAGGGGGCGATAATGTCAACGAGCAGTACTTC. As protein: CASSLGGDNVNEQYF.

This chain connects TRBV28 to TRBJ2-1; TRBD2 matches 10 bases. This CDR3 has 13 residues. Trimming at V came to 6 bases and at J to 6 bases, leaving 2 bases not matched to a gene. The germline V gene encodes CDR1 MDHEN and CDR2 SYDVKM. CDR3 nucleotide sequence: TGTGCCAGCAGACTAGCGGGGTTCAATGAGCAGTTCTTC. Its translation is CASRLAGFNEQFF.

The rearrangement uses TRBV7-3 and TRBJ2-3; the match to TRBD1 covers 7 bases. V lost 4 bases, J lost 7 bases, and 5 bases stayed unmatched. The V gene's germline CDR1 is SGHTA and CDR2 FQGTGA. The CDR3 has 13 amino acids. This CDR3 reads CASSSSGQYTQYF. Here the CDR3 DNA reads TGTGCCAGCAGCTCCTCGGGACAGTATACGCAGTATTTT.

This rearrangement joins TRBV5-1 to TRBJ2-5; TRBD1 matches at 9 bases. The V gene end was trimmed by 4 bases and the J gene end by 2 bases; junction bases not matched to a gene: 6. CDR3 size: 15 residues. Germline loops: CDR1 SGHRS, CDR2 YFSETQ. The CDR3 spells CASSGGTGWQETQYF. DNA for the CDR3: TGCGCCAGCAGCGGTGGGACAGGGTGGCAAGAGACCCAGTACTTC.

On this clone itself: A much more abundant neighbour one base away suggests this may be a read error. The V call is TRBV12-3 or TRBV12-4, the J call TRBJ1-2; D unresolved. Deletions cut 3 bases from V and 4 bases from J, with 9 bases between. This CDR3 region has 13 residues. In DNA form, the CDR3 reads TGTGCCAGCAGTTTTGGCCAGGCCTATGGCTACACCTTC. Translated, it gives CASSFGQAYGYTF.

This chain connects TRBV5-1 to TRBJ2-5, with TRBD2 matching over 13 bases. Unmatched junction bases numbered 16, after V lost 4 bases and J lost 7 bases. The CDR3 is 18 residues long. Germline CDR1 is SGHRS and CDR2 is YFSETQ. CDR3 nucleotide sequence: TGCGCCAGCAGCCCGCCGGGGGGGACTAGCGGGGCTCCGGGGACCCAGTACTTC. Amino acids: CASSPPGGTSGAPGTQYF.

This clone was detected a few times. The gene calls are TRBV7-2 and TRBJ2-3; D is undetermined. V lost 2 bases, J lost 6 bases, and 6 bases lay in between. Germline V gene sequence: CDR1 SGHTA, CDR2 FQGNSA. CDR3 size: 12 residues. CDR3 in amino acids: CASSLFEDTQYF. For the CDR3, the DNA is TGTGCCAGCAGCTTATTTGAGGATACGCAGTATTTT.

This chain uses TRBV11-2 with TRBJ1-2; 8 positions agree with TRBD1. The length of the CDR3 is 13 residues. Germline CDR1 and CDR2: SGHAT and FQNNGV. The junction had 8 bases not matched to a gene; V was cut back by 8 bases and J by 6 bases. CDR3 DNA sequence: TGTGCCAGCCGTTTGCAGGGGGCGGATGGCTACACCTTC. This translates into CASRLQGADGYTF.

The V and J genes are TRBV7-9 and TRBJ1-5, with TRBD1 matching over 7 bases. V shed 5 bases and J 4 bases; nucleotides not matched to a gene: 8. The length of the CDR3 is 15 residues. CDR1 SEHNR and CDR2 FQNEAQ come from the germline V gene (reference sequence). CDR3 bases: TGTGCCAGCAGCCTAACCGGGACAGAAAATCAGCCCCAGCATTTT. Translating it yields CASSLTGTENQPQHF. The variable domain in full, completed from reference TRBV7-9 and TRBJ1-5, reads DTGVSQNPRHKITKRGQNVTFRCDPISEHNRLYWYRQTLGQGPEFLTYFQNEAQLEKSRLLSDRFSAERPKGSFSTLEIQRTEQGDSAMYLCASSLTGTENQPQHFGDGTRLSIL.

The V and J genes are TRBV5-1 and TRBJ1-2; D might be TRBD1 (6 bases). The CDR3 extends over 15 amino acids. Germline V gene sequence: CDR1 SGHRS, CDR2 YFSETQ. V dropped 0 bases and J dropped 2 bases, with 11 bases sitting between them. The CDR3 DNA reads as TGCGCCAGCAGCTTGGCCGGGCAGGGGAACTATGGCTACACCTTC. It encodes CASSLAGQGNYGYTF.

This clone was detected once. The V gene is TRBV19, the J gene TRBJ1-5, with D unresolved. The V gene lost 2 bases and the J gene lost 4 bases, with 6 bases spanning the gap. CDR3 length equals 13 residues. Looked up from germline, CDR1 is LNHDA and CDR2 is SQIVND (reference sequence). CDR3 nucleotides: TGTGCCAGTAGTATAACTCTGAATCAGCCCCAGCATTTT. Protein product: CASSITLNQPQHF. The variable domain in full, completed from reference TRBV19 and TRBJ1-5, reads DGGITQSPKYLFRKEGQNVTLSCEQNLNHDAMYWYRQDPGQGLRLIYYSQIVNDFQKGDIAEGYSVSREKKESFPLTVTSAQKNPTAFYLCASSITLNQPQHFGDGTRLSIL.